This is a list of T cell receptor beta chains from one sample in a study of blood T cell repertoires in COVID-19. Some clones are missing from TCRdb's copy, which holds only in-frame ones; the method was immunoSEQ multiplex PCR. Found here are a few hundred thousand clones, 75% to 85% of them singletons; the top ten hold approximately 2%. The sequencing input was peripheral blood. These receptors were obtained from a middle-aged man who had recovered from COVID-19. Both conserved end residues are part of each CDR3. Fields, in order: clone size, V gene, D gene, J gene, CDR3 protein, CDR3 DNA. A D gene is named only where the DNA matches it firmly. The size of a clone is reported for some rows only, either as once, few or many, or as a class for expanded clones.

clone size: -
V gene: TRBV4-3
D gene: TRBD1
J gene: TRBJ2-3
CDR3 protein: CASSLLTPGQGVTDTQYF
CDR3 DNA: TGCGCCAGCAGCCTCCTTACCCCGGGACAGGGTGTCACAGATACGCAGTATTTT

clone size: -
V gene: TRBV7-2
D gene: TRBD2
J gene: TRBJ2-7
CDR3 protein: CASSLRAGAFYEQYF
CDR3 DNA: TGTGCCAGCAGCTTACGAGCGGGGGCTTTCTACGAGCAGTACTTC

clone size: -
V gene: TRBV6-6
D gene: -
J gene: TRBJ1-5
CDR3 protein: CASSGLGAGKDQPQHF
CDR3 DNA: TGTGCCAGCAGTGGCTTAGGGGCAGGGAAGGATCAGCCCCAGCATTTT

clone size: once
V gene: TRBV19
D gene: TRBD1
J gene: TRBJ1-1
CDR3 protein: CASTGQGAGTEAFF
CDR3 DNA: TGTGCCAGTACCGGACAGGGGGCTGGGACTGAAGCTTTCTTT

clone size: once
V gene: TRBV27
D gene: -
J gene: TRBJ1-5
CDR3 protein: CASSLFPPPEGNQPQHF
CDR3 DNA: TGTGCCAGCAGTTTATTTCCCCCCCCCGAGGGCAATCAGCCCCAGCATTTT

clone size: -
V gene: TRBV5-6
D gene: TRBD1
J gene: TRBJ1-3
CDR3 protein: CASSLSYRGPGNTIYF
CDR3 DNA: TGTGCCAGCAGCCTATCCTACAGGGGGCCTGGAAACACCATATATTTT

clone size: -
V gene: TRBV6-5
D gene: -
J gene: TRBJ2-6
CDR3 protein: CASSSASTGANVLTF
CDR3 DNA: TGTGCCAGCAGTTCTGCGAGTACTGGGGCCAACGTCCTGACTTTC

clone size: once
V gene: TRBV5-4
D gene: -
J gene: TRBJ2-3
CDR3 protein: CASSSRADTDTQYF
CDR3 DNA: TGTGCCAGCAGCTCCCGAGCGGACACAGATACGCAGTATTTT

clone size: -
V gene: TRBV4-3
D gene: -
J gene: TRBJ2-7
CDR3 protein: CASSQDWRTAAYEQYF
CDR3 DNA: TGCGCCAGCAGCCAAGATTGGAGGACAGCAGCCTACGAGCAGTACTTC

clone size: -
V gene: TRBV6-5
D gene: TRBD1
J gene: TRBJ2-5
CDR3 protein: CASSYTGGGETQYF
CDR3 DNA: TGTGCCAGCAGTTACACAGGGGGCGGCGAGACCCAGTACTTC

clone size: -
V gene: TRBV7-2
D gene: -
J gene: TRBJ1-5
CDR3 protein: CASSLQDAQPQHF
CDR3 DNA: TGTGCCAGCAGCTTACAGGATGCTCAGCCCCAGCATTTT

clone size: -
V gene: TRBV6-5
D gene: -
J gene: TRBJ2-3
CDR3 protein: CASSYQGTDTQYF
CDR3 DNA: TGTGCCAGCAGTTACCAGGGCACAGATACGCAGTATTTT

clone size: -
V gene: TRBV6-6
D gene: -
J gene: TRBJ2-7
CDR3 protein: CASSPGGGYEQYF
CDR3 DNA: TGTGCCAGCAGTCCGGGTGGAGGCTACGAGCAGTACTTC

clone size: -
V gene: TRBV18
D gene: TRBD1
J gene: TRBJ2-7
CDR3 protein: CASSPPGQGLYEQYF
CDR3 DNA: TGTGCCAGCTCACCACCGGGACAGGGACTATACGAGCAGTACTTC

clone size: -
V gene: TRBV28
D gene: -
J gene: TRBJ2-2
CDR3 protein: CASSLIRASEYTGELFF
CDR3 DNA: TGTGCCAGCAGTTTAATTAGGGCTAGCGAGTACACCGGGGAGCTGTTTTTT

clone size: -
V gene: TRBV28
D gene: -
J gene: TRBJ2-1
CDR3 protein: CASATGFSYNEQFF
CDR3 DNA: TGTGCCAGCGCCACGGGGTTTTCTTACAATGAGCAGTTCTTC

clone size: -
V gene: TRBV7-9
D gene: -
J gene: TRBJ1-3
CDR3 protein: CASSLALAGANGNTIYF
CDR3 DNA: TGTGCCAGCAGCTTAGCTCTAGCAGGGGCGAATGGAAACACCATATATTTT

clone size: -
V gene: TRBV6-2/TRBV6-3
D gene: TRBD1
J gene: TRBJ2-7
CDR3 protein: CASSPGQGTSSSYEQYF
CDR3 DNA: TGTGCCAGCAGTCCGGGACAGGGAACTTCCAGCTCCTACGAGCAGTACTTC

clone size: -
V gene: TRBV15
D gene: TRBD2
J gene: TRBJ2-5
CDR3 protein: CATSRGSSGDQETQYF
CDR3 DNA: TGTGCCACCAGCAGAGGTAGTAGCGGGGATCAAGAGACCCAGTACTTC

clone size: -
V gene: TRBV4-3
D gene: -
J gene: TRBJ2-3
CDR3 protein: CASSLDWQADTQYF
CDR3 DNA: TGCGCCAGCAGCCTAGATTGGCAGGCAGATACGCAGTATTTT

clone size: -
V gene: TRBV5-1
D gene: -
J gene: TRBJ2-3
CDR3 protein: CASSFSTDTQYF
CDR3 DNA: TGCGCCAGCAGCTTTTCGACAGATACGCAGTATTTT

clone size: -
V gene: TRBV5-4
D gene: -
J gene: TRBJ2-7
CDR3 protein: CASSLRAEGYEQYF
CDR3 DNA: TGTGCCAGCAGCTTGCGGGCTGAGGGCTACGAGCAGTACTTC

clone size: -
V gene: TRBV10-3
D gene: TRBD1
J gene: TRBJ2-7
CDR3 protein: CAISDTKPGQGNYEQYF
CDR3 DNA: TGTGCCATCAGTGACACCAAACCTGGACAGGGCAACTACGAGCAGTACTTC

clone size: few
V gene: TRBV15
D gene: TRBD1
J gene: TRBJ1-2
CDR3 protein: CATSRVPQGGLGGYTF
CDR3 DNA: TGTGCCACCAGCAGAGTCCCCCAGGGGGGCCTAGGTGGCTACACCTTC

clone size: -
V gene: TRBV4-1
D gene: -
J gene: TRBJ2-6
CDR3 protein: CASSQDVRGFWGANVLTF
CDR3 DNA: TGCGCCAGCAGCCAAGATGTAAGAGGGTTTTGGGGGGCCAACGTCCTGACTTTC

clone size: -
V gene: TRBV5-5
D gene: TRBD2
J gene: TRBJ2-3
CDR3 protein: CASSLASGGARADTQYF
CDR3 DNA: TGTGCCAGCAGCTTGGCTAGCGGGGGGGCCCGGGCAGATACGCAGTATTTT

clone size: few
V gene: TRBV5-1
D gene: -
J gene: TRBJ1-2
CDR3 protein: CASSLGSAEYGYTF
CDR3 DNA: TGCGCCAGCAGCCTCGGTTCGGCGGAGTATGGCTACACCTTC

clone size: -
V gene: TRBV4-1
D gene: -
J gene: TRBJ2-1
CDR3 protein: CASSQAQRRDWALSYNEQFF
CDR3 DNA: TGCGCCAGCAGCCAAGCCCAACGACGGGATTGGGCACTCTCCTACAATGAGCAGTTCTTC

clone size: -
V gene: TRBV18
D gene: TRBD1
J gene: TRBJ2-7
CDR3 protein: CASSPGQNYEQYF
CDR3 DNA: TGTGCCAGCTCACCGGGACAGAACTACGAGCAGTACTTC

clone size: once
V gene: TRBV15
D gene: TRBD2
J gene: TRBJ2-2
CDR3 protein: CATSSEPPGSGYGELFF
CDR3 DNA: TGTGCCACCAGCAGTGAACCCCCGGGTAGCGGGTACGGGGAGCTGTTTTTT

clone size: -
V gene: TRBV7-2
D gene: TRBD2
J gene: TRBJ2-5
CDR3 protein: CASSPPWGSGGQETQYF
CDR3 DNA: TGTGCCAGCAGTCCTCCTTGGGGTAGCGGGGGGCAAGAGACCCAGTACTTC

clone size: once
V gene: TRBV10-1
D gene: TRBD1
J gene: TRBJ1-1
CDR3 protein: CASSRQGSLVTEAFF
CDR3 DNA: TGCGCCAGCAGTCGACAGGGGTCTCTGGTCACTGAAGCTTTCTTT

clone size: -
V gene: TRBV5-4
D gene: -
J gene: TRBJ2-7
CDR3 protein: CASSLFSTLSYEQYF
CDR3 DNA: TGTGCCAGCAGCTTGTTCTCAACTCTCTCCTACGAGCAGTACTTC

clone size: once
V gene: TRBV7-2
D gene: -
J gene: TRBJ2-3
CDR3 protein: CASSPRGTVSTDTQYF
CDR3 DNA: TGTGCCAGCAGCCCTCGGGGGACAGTTAGCACAGATACGCAGTATTTT

clone size: -
V gene: TRBV29-1
D gene: TRBD1
J gene: TRBJ1-2
CDR3 protein: CSVAGTGGGYGYTF
CDR3 DNA: TGCAGCGTAGCCGGGACAGGGGGCGGCTATGGCTACACCTTC

clone size: -
V gene: TRBV6-6
D gene: TRBD1
J gene: TRBJ1-3
CDR3 protein: CASSYTGGTGNTIYF
CDR3 DNA: TGTGCCAGCAGTTACACAGGGGGCACTGGAAACACCATATATTTT

clone size: -
V gene: TRBV5-4
D gene: TRBD1
J gene: TRBJ2-3
CDR3 protein: CASSFQGEDTQYF
CDR3 DNA: TGTGCCAGCAGCTTTCAGGGGGAAGATACGCAGTATTTT